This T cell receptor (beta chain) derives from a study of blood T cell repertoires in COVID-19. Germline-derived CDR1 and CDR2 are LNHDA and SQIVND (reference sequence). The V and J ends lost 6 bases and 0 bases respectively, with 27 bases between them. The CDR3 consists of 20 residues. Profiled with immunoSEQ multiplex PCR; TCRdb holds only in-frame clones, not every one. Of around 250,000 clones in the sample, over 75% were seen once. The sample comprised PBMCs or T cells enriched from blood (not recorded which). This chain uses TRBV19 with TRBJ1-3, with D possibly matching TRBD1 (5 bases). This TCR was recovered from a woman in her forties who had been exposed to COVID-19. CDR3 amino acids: CASRPPTIRQTTHSGNTIYF. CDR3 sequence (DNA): TGTGCCAGTAGGCCTCCCACGATCCGACAGACGACACACTCTGGAAACACCATATATTTT.